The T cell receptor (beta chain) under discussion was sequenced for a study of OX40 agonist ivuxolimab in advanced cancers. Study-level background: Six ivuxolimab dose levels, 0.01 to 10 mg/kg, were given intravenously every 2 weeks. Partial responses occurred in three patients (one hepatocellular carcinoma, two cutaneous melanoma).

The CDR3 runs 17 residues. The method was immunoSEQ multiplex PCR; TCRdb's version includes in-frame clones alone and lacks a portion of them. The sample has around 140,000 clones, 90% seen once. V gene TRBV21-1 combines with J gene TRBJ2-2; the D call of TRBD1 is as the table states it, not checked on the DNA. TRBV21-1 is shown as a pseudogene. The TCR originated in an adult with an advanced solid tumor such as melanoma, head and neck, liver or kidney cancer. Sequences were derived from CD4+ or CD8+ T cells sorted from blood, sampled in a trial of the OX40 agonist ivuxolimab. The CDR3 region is CASSTSWQGRNTGELFF. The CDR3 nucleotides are TGTGCCAGCAGCACAAGCTGGCAGGGGCGGAACACCGGGGAGCTGTTTTTT.